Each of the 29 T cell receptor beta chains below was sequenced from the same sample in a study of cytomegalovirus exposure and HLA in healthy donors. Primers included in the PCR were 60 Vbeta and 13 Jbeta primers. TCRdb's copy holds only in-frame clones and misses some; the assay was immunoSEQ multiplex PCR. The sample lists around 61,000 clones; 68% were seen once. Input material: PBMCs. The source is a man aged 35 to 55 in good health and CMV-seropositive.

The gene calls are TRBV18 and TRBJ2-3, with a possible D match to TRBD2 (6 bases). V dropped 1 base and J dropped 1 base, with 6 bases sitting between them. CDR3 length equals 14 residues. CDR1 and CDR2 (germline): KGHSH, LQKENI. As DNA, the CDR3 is TGTGCCAGCTCACCACGCGGGGGCACAGATACGCAGTATTTT. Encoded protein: CASSPRGGTDTQYF.

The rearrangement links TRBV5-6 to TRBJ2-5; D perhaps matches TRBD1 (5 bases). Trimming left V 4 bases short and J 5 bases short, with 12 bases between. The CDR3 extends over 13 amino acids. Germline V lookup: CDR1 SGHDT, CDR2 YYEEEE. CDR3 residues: CASSATGAETQYF. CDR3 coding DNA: TGTGCCAGCAGCGCGACTGGGGCGGAGACCCAGTACTTC.

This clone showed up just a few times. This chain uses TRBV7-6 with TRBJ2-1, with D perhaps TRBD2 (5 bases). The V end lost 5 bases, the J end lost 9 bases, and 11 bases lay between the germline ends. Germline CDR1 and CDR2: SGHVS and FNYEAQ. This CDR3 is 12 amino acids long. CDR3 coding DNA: TGTGCCAGCAGCCACAGAGGAGGTGAGCAGTTCTTC. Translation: CASSHRGGEQFF.

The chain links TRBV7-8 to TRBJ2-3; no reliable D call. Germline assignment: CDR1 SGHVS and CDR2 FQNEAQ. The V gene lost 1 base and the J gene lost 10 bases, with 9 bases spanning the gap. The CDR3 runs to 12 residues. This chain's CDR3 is CASSLGAGAQYF. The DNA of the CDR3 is TGTGCCAGCAGCTTAGGAGCAGGTGCGCAGTATTTT.

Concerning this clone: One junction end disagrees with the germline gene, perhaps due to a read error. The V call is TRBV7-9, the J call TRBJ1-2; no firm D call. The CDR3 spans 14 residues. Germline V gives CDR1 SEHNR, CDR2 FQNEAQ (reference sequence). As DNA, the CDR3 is TGTTCCAGCAGCTTAGTTGCAGCCGGGTATGGCTACACCTTC. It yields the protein CSSSLVAAGYGYTF.

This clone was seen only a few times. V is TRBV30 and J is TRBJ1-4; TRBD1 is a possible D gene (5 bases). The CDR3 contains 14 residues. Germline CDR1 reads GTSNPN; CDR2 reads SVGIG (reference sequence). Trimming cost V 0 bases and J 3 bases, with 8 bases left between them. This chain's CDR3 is CAWSVGGANEKLFF. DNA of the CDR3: TGTGCCTGGAGTGTGGGGGGGGCTAATGAAAAACTGTTTTTT.

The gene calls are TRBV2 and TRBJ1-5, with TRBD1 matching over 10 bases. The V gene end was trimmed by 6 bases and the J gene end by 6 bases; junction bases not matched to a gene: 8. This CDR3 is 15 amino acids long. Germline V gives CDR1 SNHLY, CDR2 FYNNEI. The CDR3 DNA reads TGTGCCAGCAGCGGGCGACAGGGGGCAAGTCAGCCCCAGCATTTT. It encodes CASSGRQGASQPQHF.

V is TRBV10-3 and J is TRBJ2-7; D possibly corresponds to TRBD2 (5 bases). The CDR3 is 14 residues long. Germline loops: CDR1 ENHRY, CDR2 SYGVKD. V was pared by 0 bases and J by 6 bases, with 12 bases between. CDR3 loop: CAISESMGTSEQYF. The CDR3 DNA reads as TGTGCCATCAGTGAGTCAATGGGTACTAGCGAGCAGTACTTC.

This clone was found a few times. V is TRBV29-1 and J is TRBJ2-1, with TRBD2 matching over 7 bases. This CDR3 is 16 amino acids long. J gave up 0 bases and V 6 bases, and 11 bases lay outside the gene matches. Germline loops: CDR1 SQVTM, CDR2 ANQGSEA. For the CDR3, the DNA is TGCAGCGTCGAACCCACTAGCGTCTACTCCTACAATGAGCAGTTCTTC. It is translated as CSVEPTSVYSYNEQFF.

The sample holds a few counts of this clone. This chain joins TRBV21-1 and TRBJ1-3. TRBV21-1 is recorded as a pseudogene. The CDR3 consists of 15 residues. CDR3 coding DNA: TGTGCCAGCAGCATGGACTCCCTCTCTGGAAACACCATATATTTT. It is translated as CASSMDSLSGNTIYF.

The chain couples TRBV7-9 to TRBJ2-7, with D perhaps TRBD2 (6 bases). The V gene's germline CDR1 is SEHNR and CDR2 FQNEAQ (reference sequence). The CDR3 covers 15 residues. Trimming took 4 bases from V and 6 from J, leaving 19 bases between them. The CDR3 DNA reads TGTGCCAGCAGCTATGGGACTCACTCAGGGTCCGAGCAGTACTTC. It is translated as CASSYGTHSGSEQYF.

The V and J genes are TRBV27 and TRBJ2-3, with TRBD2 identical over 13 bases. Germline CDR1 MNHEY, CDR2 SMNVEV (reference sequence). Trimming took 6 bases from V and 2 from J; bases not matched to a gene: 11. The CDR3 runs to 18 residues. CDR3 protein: CASRGGQGLAGYTDTQYF. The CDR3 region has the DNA TGTGCCAGCAGGGGGGGACAGGGACTAGCGGGGTACACAGATACGCAGTATTTT.

The CDR3 nucleotides read TGTGCCAGCAGCTCCCTCCGGGGACAGGGATTTGAGACCCAGTACTTC. Protein sequence: CASSSLRGQGFETQYF. The J gene is TRBJ2-5, the V gene TRBV7-6; 9 nucleotides match TRBD1. CDR1 SGHVS and CDR2 FNYEAQ come from the germline V gene. This CDR3 region has 16 residues. V shed 4 bases and J 5 bases; nucleotides not matched to a gene: 11.

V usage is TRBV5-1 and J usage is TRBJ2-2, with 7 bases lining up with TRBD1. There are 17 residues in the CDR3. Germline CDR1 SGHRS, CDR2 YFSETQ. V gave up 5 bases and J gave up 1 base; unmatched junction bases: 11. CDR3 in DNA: TGCGCCAGCAGTCGGGTAGGGACAGCAAAGAACACCGGGGAGCTGTTTTTT. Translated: CASSRVGTAKNTGELFF. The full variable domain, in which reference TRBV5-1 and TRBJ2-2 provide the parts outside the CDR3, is KAGVTQTPRYLIKTRGQQVTLSCSPISGHRSVSWYQQTPGQGLQFLFEYFSETQRNKGNFPGRFSGRQFSNSRSEMNVSTLELGDSALYLCASSRVGTAKNTGELFFGEGSRLTVL.

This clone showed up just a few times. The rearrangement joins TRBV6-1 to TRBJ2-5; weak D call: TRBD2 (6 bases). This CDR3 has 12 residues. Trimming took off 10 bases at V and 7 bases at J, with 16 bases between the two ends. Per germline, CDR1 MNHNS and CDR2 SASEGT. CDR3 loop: CATDPGGGTQYF. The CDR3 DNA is TGTGCCACCGATCCCGGGGGAGGGACCCAGTACTTC.

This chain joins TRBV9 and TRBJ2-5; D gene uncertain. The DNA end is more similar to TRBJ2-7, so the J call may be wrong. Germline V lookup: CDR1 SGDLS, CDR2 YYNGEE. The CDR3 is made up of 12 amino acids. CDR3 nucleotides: TGTGCCAGCAGCGTAGCTACCTACGAGCAGTACTTC. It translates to CASSVATYEQYF.

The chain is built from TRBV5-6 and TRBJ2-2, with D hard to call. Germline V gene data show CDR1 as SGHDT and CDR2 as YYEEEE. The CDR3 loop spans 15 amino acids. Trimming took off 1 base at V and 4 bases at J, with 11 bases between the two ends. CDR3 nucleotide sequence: TGTGCCAGCAGCTTGTATGCGGCAAGCACCGGGGAGCTGTTTTTT. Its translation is CASSLYAASTGELFF. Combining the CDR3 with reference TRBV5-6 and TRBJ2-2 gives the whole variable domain DAGVTQSPTHLIKTRGQQVTLRCSPKSGHDTVSWYQQALGQGPQFIFQYYEEEERQRGNFPDRFSGHQFPNYSSELNVNALLLGDSALYLCASSLYAASTGELFFGEGSRLTVL.

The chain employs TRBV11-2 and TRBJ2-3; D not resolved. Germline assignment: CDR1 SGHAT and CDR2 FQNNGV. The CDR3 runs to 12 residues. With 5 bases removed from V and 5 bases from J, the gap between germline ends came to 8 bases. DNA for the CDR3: TGTGCCAGCAGCCCGGCGGAAGATACGCAGTATTTT. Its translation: CASSPAEDTQYF.

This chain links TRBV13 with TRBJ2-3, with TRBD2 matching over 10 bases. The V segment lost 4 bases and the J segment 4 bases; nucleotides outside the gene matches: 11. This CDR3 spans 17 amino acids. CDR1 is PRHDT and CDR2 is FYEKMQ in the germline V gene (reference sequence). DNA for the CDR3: TGTGCCAGCAGCTCTCCGATGACTAGCGGGTTCCCAGATACGCAGTATTTT. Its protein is CASSSPMTSGFPDTQYF. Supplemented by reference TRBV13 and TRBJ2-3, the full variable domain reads AAGVIQSPRHLIKEKRETATLKCYPIPRHDTVYWYQQGPGQDPQFLISFYEKMQSDKGSIPDRFSAQQFSDYHSELNMSSLELGDSALYFCASSSPMTSGFPDTQYFGPGTRLTVL.

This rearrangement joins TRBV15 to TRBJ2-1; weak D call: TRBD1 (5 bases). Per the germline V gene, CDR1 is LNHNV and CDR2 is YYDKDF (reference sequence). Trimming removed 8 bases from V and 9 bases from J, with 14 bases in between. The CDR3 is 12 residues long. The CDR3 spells CATQTPGREQFF. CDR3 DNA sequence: TGTGCCACCCAAACCCCAGGGCGTGAGCAGTTCTTC.

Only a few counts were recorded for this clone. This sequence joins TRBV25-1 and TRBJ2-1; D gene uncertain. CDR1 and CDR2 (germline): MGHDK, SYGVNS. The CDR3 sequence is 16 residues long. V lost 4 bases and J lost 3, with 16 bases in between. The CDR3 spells CASSASPQEIYNEQFF. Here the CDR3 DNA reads TGTGCCAGCAGTGCCTCCCCGCAAGAGATCTACAATGAGCAGTTCTTC.

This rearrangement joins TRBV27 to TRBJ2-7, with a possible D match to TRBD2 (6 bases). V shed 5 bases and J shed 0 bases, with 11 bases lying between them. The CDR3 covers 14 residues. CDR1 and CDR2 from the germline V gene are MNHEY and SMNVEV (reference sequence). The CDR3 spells CASSTGDGSYEQYF. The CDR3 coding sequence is TGTGCCAGCAGTACGGGGGACGGCTCCTACGAGCAGTACTTC.

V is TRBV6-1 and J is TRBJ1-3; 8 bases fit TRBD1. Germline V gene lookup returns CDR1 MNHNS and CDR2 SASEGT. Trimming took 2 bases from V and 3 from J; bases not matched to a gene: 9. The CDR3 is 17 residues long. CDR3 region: CASSESGQGIFGNTIYF. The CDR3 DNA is TGTGCCAGCAGTGAATCAGGACAGGGTATCTTTGGAAACACCATATATTTT.

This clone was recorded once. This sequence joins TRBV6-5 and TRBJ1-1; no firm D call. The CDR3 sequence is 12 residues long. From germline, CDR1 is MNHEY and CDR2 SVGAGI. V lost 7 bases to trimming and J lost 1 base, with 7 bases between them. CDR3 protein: CASTPGNTEAFF. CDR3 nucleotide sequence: TGTGCCAGCACCCCAGGGAACACTGAAGCTTTCTTT.

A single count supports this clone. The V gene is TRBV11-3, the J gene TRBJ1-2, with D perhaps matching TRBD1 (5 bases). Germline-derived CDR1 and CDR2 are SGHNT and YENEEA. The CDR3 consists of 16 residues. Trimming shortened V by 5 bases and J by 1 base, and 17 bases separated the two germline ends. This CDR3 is CASSPPSFRGNYGYTF. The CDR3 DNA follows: TGTGCCAGCAGCCCCCCGTCTTTTAGGGGTAACTATGGCTACACCTTC.

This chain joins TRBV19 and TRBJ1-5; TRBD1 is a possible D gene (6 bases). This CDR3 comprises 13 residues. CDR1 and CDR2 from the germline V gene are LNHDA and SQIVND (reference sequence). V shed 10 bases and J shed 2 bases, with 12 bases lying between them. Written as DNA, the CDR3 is TGTGCCACTGCGGACAGTCGCAATCAGCCCCAGCATTTT. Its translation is CATADSRNQPQHF.

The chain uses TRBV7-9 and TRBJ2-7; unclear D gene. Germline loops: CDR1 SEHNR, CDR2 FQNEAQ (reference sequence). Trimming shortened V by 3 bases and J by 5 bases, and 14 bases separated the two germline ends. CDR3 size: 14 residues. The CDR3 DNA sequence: TGTGCCAGCAGCTTCGACTCCCCCGTCGACGAGCAGTACTTC. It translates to CASSFDSPVDEQYF.

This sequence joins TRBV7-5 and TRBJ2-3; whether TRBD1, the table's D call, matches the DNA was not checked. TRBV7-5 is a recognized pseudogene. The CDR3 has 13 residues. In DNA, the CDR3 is TGTGCCAGAAGCTTGGCCCACACAGATACGCAGTATTTT. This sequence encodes CARSLAHTDTQYF.

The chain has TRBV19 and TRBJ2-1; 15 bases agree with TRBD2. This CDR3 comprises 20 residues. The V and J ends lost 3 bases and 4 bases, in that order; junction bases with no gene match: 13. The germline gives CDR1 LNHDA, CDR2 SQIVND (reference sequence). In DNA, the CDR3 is TGTGCCAGTAGTATTTTCGGACTAGCGGGAGGGCCGAACTTATACAATGAGCAGTTCTTC. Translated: CASSIFGLAGGPNLYNEQFF.